Listed here are 3 T cell receptor beta chains from one sample, sequenced in a study of identical twins. TCRdb re-derived calls from the 5' RACE reads in MiXCR, one entry per CDR3 protein. In the table there are around 490,000 distinct CDR3 sequences, 13% to 15% of which are singletons. The sample was also reused in another study, on yellow fever vaccine responses in identical twins.

Sequencing was carried out using CD4+ T cells sorted from blood. These receptors came from a woman aged 18-29 years in good health.

This rearrangement joins TRBV27 to TRBJ2-1; 9 bases fit TRBD1. CDR1 is MNHEY, CDR2 SMNVEV, per germline (reference sequence). The CDR3 runs 16 residues. J was trimmed by 4 bases and V by 5 bases; bases with no gene match: 9. CDR3 sequence reads: CASSTRPGQGYNEQFF. The CDR3 region has the DNA TGTGCCAGCAGTACCCGTCCGGGACAGGGTTACAATGAGCAGTTCTTC.

This clonotype was recorded a few times. The rearrangement uses TRBV9 and TRBJ2-7, with TRBD1 matching 8 bases. J gave up 4 bases and V 4 bases, and 13 bases lay outside the gene matches. Germline CDR1 SGDLS, CDR2 YYNGEE. The CDR3 covers 16 residues. CDR3 sequence reads: CASSLGVGTGLYEQYF. The CDR3 DNA is TGTGCCAGCAGCTTAGGGGTTGGGACAGGCTTATACGAGCAGTACTTC.

This sequence joins TRBV4-3 and TRBJ2-7; 12 bases line up with TRBD2. Germline V gene sequence: CDR1 LGHNA, CDR2 YSLEER. The V and J ends lost 2 bases and 5 bases, in that order; junction bases with no gene match: 10. The CDR3 totals 17 residues. The CDR3 nucleotides read TGCGCCAGCAGCCAATGTCTAGCGGGAGGGCCGTCAAACGAGCAGTACTTC. Translation gives CASSQCLAGGPSNEQYF.